A single sample is the source of the 9 T cell receptor beta chains below, sequenced in a study of cytomegalovirus exposure and HLA in healthy donors. 60 Vbeta and 13 Jbeta primers were used in PCR. The data were produced by immunoSEQ multiplex PCR, yet TCRdb's version contains in-frame clones alone and is incomplete. The data contain about 150,000 clones, roughly 80% of them singletons. Specimen: PBMCs. The origin of the receptors is a man under 40 in good health and CMV-seropositive.

CDR3 residues: CASSPGRDRVMDEQFF. The CDR3 nucleotides read TGTGCCAGCAGCCCAGGCCGGGACAGGGTGATGGATGAGCAGTTCTTC. This rearrangement joins TRBV11-3 to TRBJ2-1, with TRBD1 matching 9 bases. Germline V CDR1 and CDR2: SGHNT, YENEEA. The ends lost 5 bases at V and 8 bases at J; junction bases unmatched: 13. The CDR3 loop spans 16 amino acids.

J is TRBJ1-6 and V is TRBV12-2; the table's D call, TRBD1, has no DNA check behind it. TRBV12-2 is termed a pseudogene. CDR3 length: 19 amino acids. The CDR3 bases are TGTGCAAGTCGCTCGTCAAAGGGGGCCCAAATCTCCTATAATTCACCCCTCCACTTT. It encodes CASRSSKGAQISYNSPLHF.

CDR3 region: CASSSTGRSYEQYF. Here the CDR3 DNA reads TGTGCCAGTAGTTCGACAGGCAGATCCTACGAGCAGTACTTC. The chain links TRBV19 to TRBJ2-7; tentatively, D is TRBD1 (6 bases). Trimming pared 5 bases from V and 1 base from J, leaving 12 bases between. Germline V gene data show CDR1 as LNHDA and CDR2 as SQIVND (reference sequence). CDR3 size: 14 residues.

This chain joins TRBV5-8 and TRBJ1-3, with 7 nucleotides matching TRBD1. The V gene's germline CDR1 is SGHTS and CDR2 YDEGEE. The CDR3 length is 15 residues. V was pared by 3 bases and J by 3 bases, with 6 bases of the junction left unmatched. The CDR3 region is CASSWAGQVGNTIYF. The CDR3 DNA follows: TGTGCCAGCAGCTGGGCCGGACAGGTTGGAAACACCATATATTTT. The variable domain in full, completed from reference TRBV5-8 and TRBJ1-3, reads EAGVTQSPTHLIKTRGQQATLRCSPISGHTSVYWYQQALGLGLQFLLWYDEGEERNRGNFPPRFSGRQFPNYSSELNVNALELEDSALYLCASSWAGQVGNTIYFGEGSWLTVV.

The rearrangement uses TRBV27 and TRBJ2-1; 9 positions match TRBD1. V lost 3 bases to trimming and J lost 5 bases; unmatched junction nucleotides: 5. This CDR3 is 15 amino acids long. Germline loops: CDR1 MNHEY, CDR2 SMNVEV (reference sequence). The CDR3 coding sequence is TGTGCCAGCAGTTTTTGGGGGACAGGGAACAATGAGCAGTTCTTC. This translates into CASSFWGTGNNEQFF.

V gene TRBV28 combines with J gene TRBJ2-7; D remains ambiguous. This CDR3 is 18 amino acids long. Germline V lookup: CDR1 MDHEN, CDR2 SYDVKM. The ends were cut back, 3 bases at V and 1 base at J, with 22 bases in the middle. The CDR3 here is CASSFLMPYERSSYEQYF. The CDR3, as DNA: TGTGCCAGCAGTTTCCTCATGCCCTATGAGCGTTCATCCTACGAGCAGTACTTC.

The chain combines TRBV6-4 with TRBJ1-5; D gene uncertain. This CDR3 is built from 13 residues. V gave up 6 bases and J gave up 4 bases, with 10 bases separating them. Germline CDR1 MRHNA, CDR2 SNTAGT. This chain's CDR3 is CASSADRNQPQHF. CDR3 in DNA: TGTGCCAGCAGCGCGGATCGGAATCAGCCCCAGCATTTT.

The chain recombines TRBV19 with TRBJ2-1, with D uncertain. The ends were cut back, 5 bases at V and 9 bases at J, with 11 bases in the middle. CDR3 size: 12 residues. Per germline, CDR1 LNHDA and CDR2 SQIVND (reference sequence). The CDR3 reads CASSANPGEQFF. The CDR3 nucleotides are TGTGCCAGTAGTGCAAACCCGGGTGAGCAGTTCTTC.

The chain combines TRBV12-5 with TRBJ1-1; possibly TRBD1 for D (5 bases). V was cut by 1 base and J by 0 bases, with 12 bases left in between. The CDR3 contains 16 residues. CDR1 and CDR2 (germline): LGHNT, FRNRAP. The DNA of the CDR3 is TGTGCTAGTGGTTTGGATCCGACAGCATTGAACACTGAAGCTTTCTTT. Translation: CASGLDPTALNTEAFF.